One sample yielded the 16 T cell receptor beta chains listed below, sequenced in a study of shared clonotypes between healthy human individuals. Data came from immunoSEQ multiplex PCR; TCRdb stores just in-frame clones and leaves some out. The data hold 2 million to 2.5 million clones, with more than 80% observed a single time. The sample consisted of naive CD4+ T cells from PBMCs. This sample's subset: CD45RA+ positively selected. The receptors shown here come from a man in his late teens or twenties in good health. Some clones in this sample may be carry-over from other donors' samples.

This clone was counted once. The rearrangement uses TRBV5-4 and TRBJ2-5, with D uncertain. The V gene lost 0 bases and the J gene lost 5 bases, with 11 bases spanning the gap. From germline, CDR1 is SGHNT and CDR2 YYREEE (reference sequence). The CDR3 extends over 14 amino acids. The CDR3 DNA reads as TGTGCCAGCAGCTTGGAAGGGCAGATGGAGACCCAGTACTTC. This sequence encodes CASSLEGQMETQYF.

The gene calls are TRBV9 and TRBJ2-2; 8 bases are shared with TRBD1. The CDR3 covers 18 residues. Unmatched junction bases numbered 8, after V lost 0 bases and J lost 1 base. CDR1 SGDLS and CDR2 YYNGEE come from the germline V gene. CDR3 protein: CASSVGGSGGENTGELFF. In DNA, the CDR3 is TGTGCCAGCAGCGTAGGGGGATCAGGGGGCGAGAACACCGGGGAGCTGTTTTTT.

The chain is built from TRBV30 and TRBJ1-1; D is undetermined. Germline V gene sequence: CDR1 GTSNPN, CDR2 SVGIG (reference sequence). V lost 2 bases and J lost 1, with 8 bases in between. The CDR3 is 13 amino acids. This CDR3 is CAWSPRPNTEAFF. CDR3 coding DNA: TGTGCCTGGAGTCCCAGGCCGAACACTGAAGCTTTCTTT.

In the case of this clone: The sample contains more than one DNA sequence encoding this CDR3. The chain couples TRBV18 to TRBJ2-7; 7 positions match TRBD2. Trimming removed 0 bases from V and 4 bases from J; junction bases left unmatched: 0. Germline V gene data show CDR1 as KGHSH and CDR2 as LQKENI. This CDR3 is built from 13 residues. The CDR3 loop is CASSPPGGYEQYF. In DNA form, the CDR3 reads TGTGCCAGCTCACCACCGGGGGGGTACGAGCAGTACTTC. Full variable domain (missing parts from reference TRBV18 and TRBJ2-7): NAGVMQNPRHLVRRRGQEARLRCSPMKGHSHVYWYRQLPEEGLKFMVYLQKENIIDESGMPKERFSAEFPKEGPSILRIQQVVRGDSAAYFCASSPPGGYEQYFGPGTRLTVT.

The rearrangement links TRBV5-1 to TRBJ2-5; D may match TRBD1 or TRBD2 (5 bases each). Trimming pared 2 bases from V and 8 bases from J, leaving 16 bases between. The CDR3 contains 14 residues. Germline V gives CDR1 SGHRS, CDR2 YFSETQ. This CDR3 is CASSFAGPPGTQYF. CDR3 nucleotide sequence: TGCGCCAGCAGCTTTGCAGGGCCCCCGGGAACCCAGTACTTC.

The chain uses TRBV7-6 and TRBJ2-7; 8 positions agree with TRBD2. In germline, CDR1 is SGHVS, CDR2 FNYEAQ. The CDR3 totals 13 residues. Trimming cost V 3 bases and J 6 bases; bases outside gene matches: 4. The CDR3 sequence: CASSFGLALEQYF. CDR3 DNA: TGTGCCAGCAGCTTCGGACTAGCCCTCGAGCAGTACTTC.

The chain links TRBV6-6 to TRBJ2-1, with 7 bases that match TRBD2. The CDR3 spans 14 residues. V gave up 10 bases and J gave up 5 bases; unmatched junction bases: 11. From germline, CDR1 is MNHNY and CDR2 SVGAGI (reference sequence). The CDR3 is CATNQGGYNNEQFF. CDR3 sequence (DNA): TGTGCCACTAACCAGGGAGGGTACAACAATGAGCAGTTCTTC.

Only a few counts were recorded for this clone. The J gene is TRBJ1-5, the V gene TRBV28; the match to TRBD1 covers 7 bases. V lost 4 bases to trimming and J lost 5 bases; unmatched junction nucleotides: 8. The germline V gene encodes CDR1 MDHEN and CDR2 SYDVKM. The CDR3 totals 15 residues. For the CDR3, the DNA is TGTGCCAGCAGTTCCATCGACAGGGATCATCAGCCCCAGCATTTT. It yields the protein CASSSIDRDHQPQHF.

This clone was recorded once. The rearrangement links TRBV6-1 to TRBJ1-1; D is possibly TRBD1 (6 bases). In germline, CDR1 is MNHNS, CDR2 SASEGT. This CDR3 region has 13 residues. V was clipped by 6 bases and J by 8 bases, with 16 bases between them. This chain's CDR3 is CASSVGGETEAFF. The CDR3 DNA sequence: TGTGCCAGCAGCGTAGGGGGGGAGACCGAAGCTTTCTTT.

The CDR3 reads CASSSLLAGVGETQYF. The CDR3 nucleotides are TGCGCCAGCAGCAGCCTTCTCGCGGGAGTTGGGGAGACCCAGTACTTC. The chain couples TRBV5-1 to TRBJ2-5, with TRBD2 matching over 7 bases. Germline CDR1 is SGHRS and CDR2 is YFSETQ. J was trimmed by 5 bases and V by 4 bases; bases with no gene match: 14. This CDR3 is built from 16 residues.

CDR3 sequence (DNA): TGTGCCAGCAGCTCGAAAGGGACGGCCACTCGAGCCGAGCAGTACTTC. It yields the protein CASSSKGTATRAEQYF. The V gene is TRBV5-4, the J gene TRBJ2-7; the D call may be TRBD1 or TRBD2 (5 bases each). Trimming pared 3 bases from V and 6 bases from J, leaving 22 bases between. Germline V gives CDR1 SGHNT, CDR2 YYREEE (reference sequence). The CDR3 spans 16 residues.

This chain connects TRBV5-1 to TRBJ2-3, with TRBD2 identical over 12 bases. This CDR3 region has 18 residues. V was pared by 0 bases and J by 2 bases, with 7 bases of the junction left unmatched. Germline CDR1 SGHRS, CDR2 YFSETQ. The CDR3 DNA is TGCGCCAGCAGCTTGGGCCTAGCGGGAGGGCCCTACACAGATACGCAGTATTTT. Amino acids: CASSLGLAGGPYTDTQYF. The full variable domain, with the rest looked up from reference TRBV5-1 and TRBJ2-3, is KAGVTQTPRYLIKTRGQQVTLSCSPISGHRSVSWYQQTPGQGLQFLFEYFSETQRNKGNFPGRFSGRQFSNSRSEMNVSTLELGDSALYLCASSLGLAGGPYTDTQYFGPGTRLTVL.

The chain uses TRBV6-5 and TRBJ1-5; D remains ambiguous. Trimming cost V 6 bases and J 4 bases, with 10 bases left between them. Germline CDR1 MNHEY, CDR2 SVGAGI. This CDR3 comprises 13 residues. CDR3 region: CASRHSGNQPQHF. The CDR3 DNA is TGTGCCAGCAGACACTCGGGGAATCAGCCCCAGCATTTT.

The chain links TRBV10-3 to TRBJ2-7, with 8 bases fitting TRBD2. The CDR3 runs to 16 residues. From germline, CDR1 is ENHRY and CDR2 SYGVKD. V dropped 6 bases and J dropped 0; count of bases not matched to a gene: 10. CDR3 in amino acids: CAIRNPRSGSSYEQYF. In DNA, the CDR3 is TGTGCCATCAGAAACCCTAGGAGCGGGAGCTCCTACGAGCAGTACTTC.

The chain has TRBV6-6 and TRBJ1-2; D is unclear. Germline CDR1 is MNHNY and CDR2 is SVGAGI (reference sequence). This CDR3 is built from 15 residues. The V end was cut by 5 bases, the J end by 8 bases, with 21 bases between. The CDR3 DNA sequence: TGTGCCAGCAGTACGCGACCGAGCCGGAGTGAAGGCTACACCTTC. As protein: CASSTRPSRSEGYTF.

This clone was recorded once. CDR3 in DNA: TGTGCCAGCAGCCTCCTGGGCGGGAGGGGCACCGGGGAGCTGTTTTTT. This codes for CASSLLGGRGTGELFF. The genes are TRBV4-2 and TRBJ2-2; TRBD2 matches 9 bases. Trimming cost V 4 bases and J 4 bases; bases outside gene matches: 7. CDR3 size: 16 residues. Germline values: CDR1 LGHNA, CDR2 YNFKEQ.